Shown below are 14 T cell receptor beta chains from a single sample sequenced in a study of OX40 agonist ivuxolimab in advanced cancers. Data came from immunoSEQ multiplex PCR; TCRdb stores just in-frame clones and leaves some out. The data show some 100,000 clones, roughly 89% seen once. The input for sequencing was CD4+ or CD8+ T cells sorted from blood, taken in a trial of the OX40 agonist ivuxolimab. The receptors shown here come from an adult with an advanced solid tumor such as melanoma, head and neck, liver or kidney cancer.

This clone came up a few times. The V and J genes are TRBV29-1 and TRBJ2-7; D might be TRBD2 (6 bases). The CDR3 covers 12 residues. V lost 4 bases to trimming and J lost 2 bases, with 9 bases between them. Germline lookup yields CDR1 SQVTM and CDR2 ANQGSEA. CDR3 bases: TGCAGCGTTGGTCGGGGGACCTACGAGCAGTACTTC. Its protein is CSVGRGTYEQYF.

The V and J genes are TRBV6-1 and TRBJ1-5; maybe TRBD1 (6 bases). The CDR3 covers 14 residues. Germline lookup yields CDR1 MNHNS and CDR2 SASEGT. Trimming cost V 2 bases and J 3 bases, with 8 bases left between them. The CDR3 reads CASSERQANQPQHF. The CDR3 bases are TGTGCCAGCAGTGAAAGACAGGCCAATCAGCCCCAGCATTTT.

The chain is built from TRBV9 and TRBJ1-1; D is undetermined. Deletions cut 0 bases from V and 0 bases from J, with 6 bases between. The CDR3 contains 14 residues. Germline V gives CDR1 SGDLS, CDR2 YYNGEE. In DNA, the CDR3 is TGTGCCAGCAGCGTAGGCCAGGTGAACACTGAAGCTTTCTTT. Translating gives CASSVGQVNTEAFF.

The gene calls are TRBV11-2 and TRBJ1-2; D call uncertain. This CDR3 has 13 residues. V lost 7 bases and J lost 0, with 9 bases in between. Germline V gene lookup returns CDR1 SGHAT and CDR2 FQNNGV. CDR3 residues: CASTPRSNYGYTF. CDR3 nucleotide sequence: TGTGCCAGCACCCCCCGGTCTAACTATGGCTACACCTTC.

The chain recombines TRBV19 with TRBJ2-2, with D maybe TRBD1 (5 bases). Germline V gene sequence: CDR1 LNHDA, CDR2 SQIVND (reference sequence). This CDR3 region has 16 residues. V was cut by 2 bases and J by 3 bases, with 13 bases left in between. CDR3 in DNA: TGTGCCAGTAGTATACTAGGGCAGGGCTACACCGGGGAGCTGTTTTTT. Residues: CASSILGQGYTGELFF.

CDR3 protein: CASSLSGQSTGELFF. The CDR3 nucleotides read TGTGCCAGCAGCTTATCGGGACAAAGCACCGGGGAGCTGTTTTTT. The rearrangement uses TRBV7-3 and TRBJ2-2; possibly TRBD1 for D (6 bases). With 2 bases removed from V and 4 bases from J, the gap between germline ends came to 11 bases. Germline V gene sequence: CDR1 SGHTA, CDR2 FQGTGA. This CDR3 spans 15 amino acids.

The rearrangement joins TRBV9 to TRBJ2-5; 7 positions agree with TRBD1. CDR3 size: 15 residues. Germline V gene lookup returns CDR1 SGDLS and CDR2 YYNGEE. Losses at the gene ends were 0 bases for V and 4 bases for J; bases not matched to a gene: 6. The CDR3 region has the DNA TGTGCCAGCAGCGTAGGTGACAGGGTTGGAGAGACCCAGTACTTC. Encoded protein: CASSVGDRVGETQYF.

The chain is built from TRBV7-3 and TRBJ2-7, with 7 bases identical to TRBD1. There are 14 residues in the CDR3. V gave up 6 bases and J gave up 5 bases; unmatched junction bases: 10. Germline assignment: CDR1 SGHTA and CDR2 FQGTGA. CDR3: CASSRDRGSNEQYF. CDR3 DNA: TGTGCCAGCAGTCGGGACAGAGGGAGCAACGAGCAGTACTTC.

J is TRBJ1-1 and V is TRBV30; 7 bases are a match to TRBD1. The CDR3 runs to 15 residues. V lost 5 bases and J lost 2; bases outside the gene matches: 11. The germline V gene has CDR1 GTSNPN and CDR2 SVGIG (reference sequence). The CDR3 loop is CAWGRQGGANTEAFF. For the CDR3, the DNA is TGTGCCTGGGGGCGACAGGGTGGCGCAAACACTGAAGCTTTCTTT.

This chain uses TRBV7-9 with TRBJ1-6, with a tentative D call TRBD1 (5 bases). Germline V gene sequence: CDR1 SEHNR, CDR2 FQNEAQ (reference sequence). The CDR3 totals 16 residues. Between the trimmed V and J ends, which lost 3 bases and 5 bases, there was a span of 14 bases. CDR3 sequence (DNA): TGTGCCAGCAGCTTTGTACCGGGACGCCATAATTCACCCCTCCACTTT. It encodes CASSFVPGRHNSPLHF.

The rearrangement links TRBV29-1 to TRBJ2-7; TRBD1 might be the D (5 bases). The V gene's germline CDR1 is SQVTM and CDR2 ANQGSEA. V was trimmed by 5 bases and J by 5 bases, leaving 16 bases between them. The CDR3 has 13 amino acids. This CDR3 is CSVMIQGRDEQYF. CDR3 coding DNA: TGCAGCGTTATGATTCAGGGAAGGGACGAGCAGTACTTC.

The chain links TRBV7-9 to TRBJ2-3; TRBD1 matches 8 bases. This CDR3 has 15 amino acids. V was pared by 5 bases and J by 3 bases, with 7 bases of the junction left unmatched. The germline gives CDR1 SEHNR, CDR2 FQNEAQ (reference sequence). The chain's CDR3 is CASSQQGGPTDTQYF. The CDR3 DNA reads TGTGCCAGCAGCCAACAGGGGGGCCCTACAGATACGCAGTATTTT.

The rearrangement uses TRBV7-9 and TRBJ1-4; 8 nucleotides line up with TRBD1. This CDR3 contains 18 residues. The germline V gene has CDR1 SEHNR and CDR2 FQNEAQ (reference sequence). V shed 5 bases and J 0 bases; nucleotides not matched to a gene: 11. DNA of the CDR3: TGTGCCAGCAGCCCCTGGACAGGGTCAAGTGCAACTAATGAAAAACTGTTTTTT. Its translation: CASSPWTGSSATNEKLFF.

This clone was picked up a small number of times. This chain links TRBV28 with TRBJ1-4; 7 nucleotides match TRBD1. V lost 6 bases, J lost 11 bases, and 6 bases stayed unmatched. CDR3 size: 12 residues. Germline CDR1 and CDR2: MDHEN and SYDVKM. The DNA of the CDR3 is TGTGCCAGCAGCACCTCGGACAGGAAACTGTTTTTT. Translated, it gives CASSTSDRKLFF.